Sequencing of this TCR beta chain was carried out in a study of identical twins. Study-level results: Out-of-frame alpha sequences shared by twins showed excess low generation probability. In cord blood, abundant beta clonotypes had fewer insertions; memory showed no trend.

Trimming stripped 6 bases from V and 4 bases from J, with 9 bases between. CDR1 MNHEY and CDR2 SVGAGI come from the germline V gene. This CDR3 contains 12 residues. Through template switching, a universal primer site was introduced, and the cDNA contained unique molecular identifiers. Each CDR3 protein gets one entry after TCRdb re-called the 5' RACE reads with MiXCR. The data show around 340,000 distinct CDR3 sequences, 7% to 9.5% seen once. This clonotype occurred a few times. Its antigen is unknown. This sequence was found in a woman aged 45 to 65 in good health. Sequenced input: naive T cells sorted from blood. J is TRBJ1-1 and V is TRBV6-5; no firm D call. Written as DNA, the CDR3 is TGTGCCAGCAGCCGAGGTCCCACTGAAGCTTTCTTT. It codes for CASSRGPTEAFF.